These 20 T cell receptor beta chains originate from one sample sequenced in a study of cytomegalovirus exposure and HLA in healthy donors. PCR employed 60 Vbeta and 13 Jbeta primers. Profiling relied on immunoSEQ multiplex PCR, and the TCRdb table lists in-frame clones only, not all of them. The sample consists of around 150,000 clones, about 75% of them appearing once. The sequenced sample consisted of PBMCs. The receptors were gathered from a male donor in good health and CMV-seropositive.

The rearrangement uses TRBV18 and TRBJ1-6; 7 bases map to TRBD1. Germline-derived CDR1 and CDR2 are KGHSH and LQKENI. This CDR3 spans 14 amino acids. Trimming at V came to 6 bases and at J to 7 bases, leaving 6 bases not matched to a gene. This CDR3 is CASSQDRLNSPLHF. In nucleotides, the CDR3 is TGTGCCAGCTCGCAGGACAGGCTGAATTCACCCCTCCACTTT.

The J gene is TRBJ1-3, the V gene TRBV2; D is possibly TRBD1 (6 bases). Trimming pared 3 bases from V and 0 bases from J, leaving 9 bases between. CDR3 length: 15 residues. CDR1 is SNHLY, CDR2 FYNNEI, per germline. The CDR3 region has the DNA TGTGCCAGCAGTGACGGGACAAGCTCTGGAAACACCATATATTTT. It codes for CASSDGTSSGNTIYF.

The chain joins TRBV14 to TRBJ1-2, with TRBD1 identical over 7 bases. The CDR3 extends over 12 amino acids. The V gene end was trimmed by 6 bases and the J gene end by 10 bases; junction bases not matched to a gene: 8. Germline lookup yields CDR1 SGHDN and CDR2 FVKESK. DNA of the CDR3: TGTGCCAGCAGTCAACAGGGGTTGGACTACACCTTC. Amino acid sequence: CASSQQGLDYTF.

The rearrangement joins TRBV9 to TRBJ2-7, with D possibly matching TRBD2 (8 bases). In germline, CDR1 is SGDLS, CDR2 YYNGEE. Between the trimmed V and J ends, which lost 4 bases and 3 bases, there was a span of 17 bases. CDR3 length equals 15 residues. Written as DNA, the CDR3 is TGTGCCAGCAGCCCACGGGAGGGGGCGCGCTACGAGCAGTACTTC. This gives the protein CASSPREGARYEQYF.

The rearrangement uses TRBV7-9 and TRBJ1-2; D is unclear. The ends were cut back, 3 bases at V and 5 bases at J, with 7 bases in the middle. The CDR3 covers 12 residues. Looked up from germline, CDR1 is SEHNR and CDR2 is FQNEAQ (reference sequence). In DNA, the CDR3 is TGTGCCAGCAGCTTTGGGCTATATGGCTACACCTTC. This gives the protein CASSFGLYGYTF. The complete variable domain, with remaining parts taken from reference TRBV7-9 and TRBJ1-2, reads DTGVSQNPRHKITKRGQNVTFRCDPISEHNRLYWYRQTLGQGPEFLTYFQNEAQLEKSRLLSDRFSAERPKGSFSTLEIQRTEQGDSAMYLCASSFGLYGYTFGSGTRLTVV.

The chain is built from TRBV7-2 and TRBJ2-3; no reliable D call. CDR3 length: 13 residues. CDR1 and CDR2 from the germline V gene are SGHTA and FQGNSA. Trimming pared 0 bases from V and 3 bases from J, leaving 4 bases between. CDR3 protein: CASSLALTDTQYF. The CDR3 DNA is TGTGCCAGCAGCTTAGCTTTAACAGATACGCAGTATTTT. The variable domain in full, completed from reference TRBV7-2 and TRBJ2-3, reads GAGVSQSPSNKVTEKGKDVELRCDPISGHTALYWYRQSLGQGLEFLIYFQGNSAPDKSGLPSDRFSAERTGGSVSTLTIQRTQQEDSAVYLCASSLALTDTQYFGPGTRLTVL.

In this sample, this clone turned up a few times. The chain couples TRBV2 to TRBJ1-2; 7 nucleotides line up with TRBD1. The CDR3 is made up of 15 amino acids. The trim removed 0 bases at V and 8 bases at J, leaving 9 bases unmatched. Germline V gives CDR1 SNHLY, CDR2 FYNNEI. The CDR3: CASSEALQRGLGYTF. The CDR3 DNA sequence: TGTGCCAGCAGTGAAGCGCTTCAGAGGGGGCTGGGCTACACCTTC.

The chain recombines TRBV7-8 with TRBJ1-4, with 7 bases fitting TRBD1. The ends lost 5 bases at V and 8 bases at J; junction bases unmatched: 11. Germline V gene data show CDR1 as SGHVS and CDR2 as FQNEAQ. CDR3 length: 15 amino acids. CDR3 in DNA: TGTGCCAGCAGCCCCCTAGGGGGCAGGGCGGAAAAACTGTTTTTT. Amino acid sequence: CASSPLGGRAEKLFF.

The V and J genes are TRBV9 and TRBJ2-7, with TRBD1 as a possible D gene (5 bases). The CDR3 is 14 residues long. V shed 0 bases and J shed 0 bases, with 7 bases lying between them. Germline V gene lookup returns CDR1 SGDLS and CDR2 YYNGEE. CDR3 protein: CASSVEGDSYEQYF. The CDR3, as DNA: TGTGCCAGCAGCGTAGAAGGGGACTCCTACGAGCAGTACTTC.

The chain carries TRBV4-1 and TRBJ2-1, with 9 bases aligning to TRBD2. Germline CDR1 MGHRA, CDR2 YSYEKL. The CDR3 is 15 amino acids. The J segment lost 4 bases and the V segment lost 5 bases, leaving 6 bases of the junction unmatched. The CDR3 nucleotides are TGCGCCAGCAGCATTAGCGGGGGCAGTTACAATGAGCAGTTCTTC. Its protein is CASSISGGSYNEQFF.

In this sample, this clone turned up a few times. This CDR3 reads CASLGQGDEKLFF. CDR3 bases: TGTGCCAGCCTCGGACAGGGGGACGAAAAACTGTTTTTT. The chain joins TRBV2 to TRBJ1-4, with 10 positions matching TRBD1. CDR1 is SNHLY, CDR2 FYNNEI, per germline. V shed 8 bases and J 8 bases; nucleotides not matched to a gene: 5. The CDR3 extends over 13 amino acids.

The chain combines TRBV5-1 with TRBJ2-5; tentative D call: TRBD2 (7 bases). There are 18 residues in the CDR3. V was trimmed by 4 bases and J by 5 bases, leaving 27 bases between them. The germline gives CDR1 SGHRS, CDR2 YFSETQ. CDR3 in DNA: TGCGCCAGCAGCGCCTCCCCCCCTACGGGGGGCAGTCGGGAGACCCAGTACTTC. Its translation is CASSASPPTGGSRETQYF.

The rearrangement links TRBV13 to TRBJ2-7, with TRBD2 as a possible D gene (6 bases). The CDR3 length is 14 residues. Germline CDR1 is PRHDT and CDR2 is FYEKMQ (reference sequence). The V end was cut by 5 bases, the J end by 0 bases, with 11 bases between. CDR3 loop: CASSPGGNSYEQYF. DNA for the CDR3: TGTGCCAGCAGCCCGGGCGGGAACTCCTACGAGCAGTACTTC.

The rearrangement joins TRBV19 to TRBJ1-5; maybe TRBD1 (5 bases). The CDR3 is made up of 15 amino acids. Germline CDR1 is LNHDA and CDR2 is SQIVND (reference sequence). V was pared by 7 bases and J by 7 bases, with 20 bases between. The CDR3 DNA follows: TGTGCCAGTACCCTGGGGTCCAGGGTCGACCAGCCCCAGCATTTT. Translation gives CASTLGSRVDQPQHF.

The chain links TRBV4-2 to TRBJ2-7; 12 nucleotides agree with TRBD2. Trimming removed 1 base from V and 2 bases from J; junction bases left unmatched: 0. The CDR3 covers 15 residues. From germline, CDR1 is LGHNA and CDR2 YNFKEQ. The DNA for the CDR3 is TGTGCCAGCAGCCAAGGACTAGCGGGGGCCTACGAGCAGTACTTC. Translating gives CASSQGLAGAYEQYF.

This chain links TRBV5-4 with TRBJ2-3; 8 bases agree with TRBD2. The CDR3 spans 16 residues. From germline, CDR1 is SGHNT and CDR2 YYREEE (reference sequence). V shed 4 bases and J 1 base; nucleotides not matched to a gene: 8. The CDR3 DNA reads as TGTGCCAGCAGCAGATGGGGGCGGGGGGGCACAGATACGCAGTATTTT. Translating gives CASSRWGRGGTDTQYF.

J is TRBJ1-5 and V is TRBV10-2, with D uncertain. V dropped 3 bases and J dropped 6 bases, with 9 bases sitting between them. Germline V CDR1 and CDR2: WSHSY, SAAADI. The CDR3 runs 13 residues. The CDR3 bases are TGCGCCAGCAGTGACAGCGGCGGTCAGCCCCAGCATTTT. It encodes CASSDSGGQPQHF.

CDR3 loop: CASSLGPGSDEKLFF. The CDR3 nucleotides are TGTGCCAGCAGCTTAGGACCCGGGTCCGATGAAAAACTGTTTTTT. The V and J genes are TRBV7-2 and TRBJ1-4; no clear D gene. The CDR3 sequence is 15 residues long. The germline gives CDR1 SGHTA, CDR2 FQGNSA. V gave up 1 base and J gave up 6 bases, with 12 bases separating them. The variable domain in full, completed from reference TRBV7-2 and TRBJ1-4, reads GAGVSQSPSNKVTEKGKDVELRCDPISGHTALYWYRQSLGQGLEFLIYFQGNSAPDKSGLPSDRFSAERTGGSVSTLTIQRTQQEDSAVYLCASSLGPGSDEKLFFGSGTQLSVL.

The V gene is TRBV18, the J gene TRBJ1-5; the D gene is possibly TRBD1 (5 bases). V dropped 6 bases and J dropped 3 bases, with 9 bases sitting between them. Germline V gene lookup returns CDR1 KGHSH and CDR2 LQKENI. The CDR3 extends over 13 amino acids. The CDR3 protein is CASSGGDNQPQHF. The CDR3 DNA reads TGTGCCAGCTCGGGGGGTGACAATCAGCCCCAGCATTTT.

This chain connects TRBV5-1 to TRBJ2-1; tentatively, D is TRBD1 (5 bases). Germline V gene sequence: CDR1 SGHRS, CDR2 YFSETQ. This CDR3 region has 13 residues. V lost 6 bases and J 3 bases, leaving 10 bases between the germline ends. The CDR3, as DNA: TGCGCCAGCACCTCTCAGGGCTACAATGAGCAGTTCTTC. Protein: CASTSQGYNEQFF.